The sequence of this T cell receptor beta chain was determined in a study of early T cells in non-severe SARS-CoV-2 infection. In the study overall: Chains from this unsorted whole-blood bulk RNA could not be paired.

Whole-study results and caveats: VDJdb-based matching was biased toward anti-spike CD8 responses and missed private and CD4 specificities.

Concerning this clonotype itself: Its antigen is still unknown.

CDR3 length: 16 residues. Trimming took 1 base from V and 2 from J, leaving 15 bases between them. TCRdb reprocessed the 5' RACE reads with MiXCR, giving one entry per CDR3 protein. The data contain over 85,000 distinct CDR3 sequences, around 14% of them singletons. The clonotype comes from an adult who was a healthcare worker with PCR-confirmed SARS-CoV-2 infection or an uninfected control (not recorded which). The V and J genes are TRBV12-3 or TRBV12-4 and TRBJ2-7; no definite D call. The sample consisted of whole blood. This CDR3 is CASSLGSEAAPYEQYF. The CDR3 DNA follows: TGTGCCAGCAGTTTAGGAAGTGAGGCAGCGCCCTACGAGCAGTACTTC.